The 20 T cell receptor beta chains listed next were all sequenced from one sample in a study of cytomegalovirus exposure and HLA in healthy donors. The study ran its PCR with 60 Vbeta and 13 Jbeta primers. Sequencing was performed with immunoSEQ multiplex PCR; in TCRdb, only in-frame clones are kept and a portion is missing. The data hold about 140,000 clones, with 80% observed a single time. Sequencing was carried out using PBMCs. The receptor set was obtained from a young man in good health and CMV-seronegative.

V and J are TRBV28 and TRBJ1-1, with D unclear. The germline gives CDR1 MDHEN, CDR2 SYDVKM. Trimming cost V 5 bases and J 7 bases, with 11 bases left between them. The CDR3 length is 12 residues. CDR3 loop: CASSHLQNEAFF. For the CDR3, the DNA is TGTGCCAGCAGTCACCTCCAGAATGAAGCTTTCTTT.

Only one count was recorded for this clone. V gene TRBV18 combines with J gene TRBJ2-7; TRBD1 might be the D (6 bases). Trimming took off 6 bases at V and 3 bases at J, with 12 bases between the two ends. The CDR3 contains 13 residues. Per the germline V gene, CDR1 is KGHSH and CDR2 is LQKENI. This CDR3 is CASSQDRRYEQYF. CDR3 in DNA: TGTGCCAGCTCTCAGGACAGACGCTACGAGCAGTACTTC.

V usage is TRBV11-2 and J usage is TRBJ2-2; 13 bases line up with TRBD2. CDR1 and CDR2 (germline): SGHAT, FQNNGV. Trimming took 6 bases from V and 5 from J; bases not matched to a gene: 3. The CDR3 totals 15 residues. CDR3 protein: CASRILAGGTGELFF. The CDR3 region has the DNA TGTGCCAGCAGGATACTAGCGGGGGGGACCGGGGAGCTGTTTTTT.

The chain uses TRBV9 and TRBJ2-3; D possibly corresponds to TRBD2 (7 bases). The germline V and J ends were trimmed by 0 bases and 5 bases, with 10 bases remaining between them. This CDR3 is built from 14 residues. CDR1 SGDLS and CDR2 YYNGEE come from the germline V gene. CDR3 residues: CASSVGGGEDTQYF. The CDR3 DNA reads as TGTGCCAGCAGCGTAGGAGGGGGGGAAGATACGCAGTATTTT.

This clone was found a few times. This sequence joins TRBV19 and TRBJ1-5, with 7 nucleotides matching TRBD1. CDR3 length equals 16 residues. Losses at the gene ends were 3 bases for V and 7 bases for J; bases not matched to a gene: 12. Germline lookup yields CDR1 LNHDA and CDR2 SQIVND (reference sequence). In DNA, the CDR3 is TGTGCCAGTAGTATGATTGGACAGGTGGGCCTGCAGCCCCAGCATTTT. This gives the protein CASSMIGQVGLQPQHF.

This clone came up once. The chain couples TRBV6-5 to TRBJ1-1; 9 bases map to TRBD1. In germline, CDR1 is MNHEY, CDR2 SVGAGI. The CDR3 runs to 16 residues. V trimming: 2 bases; J trimming: 1 base; junction bases outside the gene matches: 5. The CDR3 sequence is CASSYVYRGPNTEAFF. The CDR3 region has the DNA TGTGCCAGCAGTTACGTTTACAGGGGGCCGAACACTGAAGCTTTCTTT.

The sample holds a few counts of this clone. As DNA, the CDR3 is TGTGCCAGCAGTTTTGCACTAGCCGGCACCGGGGAGCTGTTTTTT. It yields the protein CASSFALAGTGELFF. This chain uses TRBV28 with TRBJ2-2, with D maybe TRBD2 (6 bases). The CDR3 is 15 residues long. CDR1 is MDHEN, CDR2 SYDVKM, per germline. The ends were cut back, 3 bases at V and 4 bases at J, with 12 bases in the middle. The full variable domain, rest sourced from reference TRBV28 and TRBJ2-2, is DVKVTQSSRYLVKRTGEKVFLECVQDMDHENMFWYRQDPGLGLRLIYFSYDVKMKEKGDIPEGYSVSREKKERFSLILESASTNQTSMYLCASSFALAGTGELFFGEGSRLTVL.

This clone was detected a few times. The chain joins TRBV6-1 to TRBJ1-1; TRBD1 might be the D (5 bases). Germline lookup yields CDR1 MNHNS and CDR2 SASEGT. The CDR3 runs to 14 residues. Between the trimmed V and J ends, which lost 2 bases and 3 bases, there was a span of 10 bases. The DNA of the CDR3 is TGTGCCAGCAGTGAATGGCAGGGTGACACTGAAGCTTTCTTT. This sequence encodes CASSEWQGDTEAFF.

The chain uses TRBV18 and TRBJ2-5; tentative D call: TRBD1 (5 bases). CDR1 is KGHSH and CDR2 is LQKENI in the germline V gene. The CDR3 is 14 residues long. Trimming removed 0 bases at V and 2 bases at J, with 7 bases between. The CDR3: CASSPPTGQETQYF. The CDR3 DNA sequence: TGTGCCAGCTCACCACCAACAGGACAAGAGACCCAGTACTTC.

The chain recombines TRBV5-8 with TRBJ2-5, with D possibly TRBD2 on 5 matching bases. Trimming removed 1 base from V and 10 bases from J, with 8 bases in between. This CDR3 comprises 11 residues. The V gene's germline CDR1 is SGHTS and CDR2 YDEGEE. DNA of the CDR3: TGTGCCAGCAGCTTGTACGGGATCCAGTACTTC. Translation: CASSLYGIQYF.

The J gene is TRBJ2-6, the V gene TRBV25-1, with 7 bases fitting TRBD1. The V and J ends lost 8 bases and 0 bases, in that order; junction bases with no gene match: 10. Per the germline V gene, CDR1 is MGHDK and CDR2 is SYGVNS. The CDR3 has 17 residues. The CDR3 reads CASSRDRSPSGANVLTF. The DNA of the CDR3 is TGTGCCAGCTCCCGGGACAGATCTCCCTCTGGGGCCAACGTCCTGACTTTC.

The V call is TRBV7-6, the J call TRBJ2-1; D possibly corresponds to TRBD1 (6 bases). The CDR3 sequence is 12 residues long. CDR1 and CDR2 (germline): SGHVS, FNYEAQ. Trimming cost V 1 base and J 10 bases, with 8 bases left between them. The CDR3 spells CASSLGGGEQFF. The CDR3 coding sequence is TGTGCCAGCAGCTTAGGTGGGGGCGAGCAGTTCTTC.

This clone has a handful of counts. V is TRBV6-5 and J is TRBJ1-5; D gene unclear. Germline V gene lookup returns CDR1 MNHEY and CDR2 SVGAGI. V shed 0 bases and J shed 5 bases, with 5 bases lying between them. CDR3 length: 13 residues. The DNA of the CDR3 is TGTGCCAGCAGTTACTCCAGTTATCAGCCCCAGCATTTT. It codes for CASSYSSYQPQHF.

The chain has TRBV7-2 and TRBJ2-3, with a weak D call TRBD2 (5 bases). Germline loops: CDR1 SGHTA, CDR2 FQGNSA. Trimming stripped 1 base from V and 5 bases from J, with 13 bases between. The CDR3 has 15 amino acids. This CDR3 reads CASSLVWLAEDTQYF. The CDR3 DNA follows: TGTGCCAGCAGCTTAGTATGGCTAGCTGAAGATACGCAGTATTTT.

This chain connects TRBV29-1 to TRBJ2-1, with TRBD1 matching 7 bases. From germline, CDR1 is SQVTM and CDR2 ANQGSEA. After removal of 7 bases from V and 9 bases from J, the junction contained 9 bases not matched to a gene. The CDR3 has 12 amino acids. As DNA, the CDR3 is TGCAGCGGAAAACAGACAGGGATTGAGCAGTTCTTC. This codes for CSGKQTGIEQFF.

The V gene is TRBV28, the J gene TRBJ2-7, with D possibly being TRBD1 (5 bases). Trimming left V 2 bases short and J 1 base short, with 9 bases between. This CDR3 contains 14 residues. Germline loops: CDR1 MDHEN, CDR2 SYDVKM. CDR3 sequence: CASSLTGSSYEQYF. Here the CDR3 DNA reads TGTGCCAGCAGTTTAACAGGATCTTCCTACGAGCAGTACTTC.

This clone was observed a handful of times. V and J are TRBV7-9 and TRBJ1-1; D is unresolved. V was cut by 3 bases and J by 3 bases, with 11 bases left in between. The CDR3 runs 14 residues. Germline values: CDR1 SEHNR, CDR2 FQNEAQ (reference sequence). CDR3 in DNA: TGTGCCAGCAGCTTCCTCGGGGTCGACACTGAAGCTTTCTTT. Translated, it gives CASSFLGVDTEAFF.

This clone was seen a handful of times. The chain is built from TRBV5-4 and TRBJ1-1, with TRBD1 matching over 7 bases. The CDR3 covers 14 residues. The junction had 2 bases not matched to a gene; V was cut back by 2 bases and J by 1 base. Germline V gene sequence: CDR1 SGHNT, CDR2 YYREEE (reference sequence). CDR3: CASSFGQENTEAFF. The CDR3 region has the DNA TGTGCCAGCAGCTTCGGACAGGAGAACACTGAAGCTTTCTTT.

This chain joins TRBV29-1 and TRBJ2-1; 7 bases agree with TRBD2. Germline values: CDR1 SQVTM, CDR2 ANQGSEA. Trimming took 1 base from V and 12 from J; bases not matched to a gene: 3. This CDR3 spans 11 amino acids. CDR3 bases: TGCAGCGTTGAAGCTGGACTAGGGCAGTTCTTC. The encoded protein is CSVEAGLGQFF.

V gene TRBV11-3 combines with J gene TRBJ2-1; D is ambiguous. CDR1 is SGHNT, CDR2 YENEEA, per germline. The CDR3 runs 13 residues. The V end lost 5 bases, the J end lost 3 bases, and 8 bases lay between the germline ends. CDR3 DNA: TGTGCCAGCAGCCTGAACAACTACAATGAGCAGTTCTTC. Amino acid sequence: CASSLNNYNEQFF.